This T cell receptor (beta chain) was profiled in a study of regulatory T cells in long-lasting Graves disease. This clonotype was seen many times. Its antigen is not known. The study's findings and limits: When disease was persistent, TRBV28, TRBJ1-2 and TRBJ2-5 were the favored segments. Persistent Graves' patients showed a TCR diversity that was lower than that of newly diagnosed ones.

Assembly of TCR beta libraries relied on iRepertoire HTBI primers together with Arm-PCR of CDR3 regions. Each CDR3 protein gets one entry after TCRdb re-called the multiplex PCR reads with MiXCR. The sample holds 600,000 to 650,000 distinct CDR3 sequences; 15% to 20% are singletons and the top ten take about 20%. CDR3 size: 18 residues. Trimming left V 9 bases short and J 2 bases short, with 23 bases between. The germline gives CDR1 WNHNN, CDR2 SYGVQD (reference sequence). The time point: newly diagnosed GD, antithyroid drugs for less than 3 months. Making the TCR library involved RNA that had been extracted from PBMCs. These data also formed part of another study, on T cells in Graves' hyperthyroidism and ophthalmopathy. This second study notes: Clinicians diagnosed patients from clinical symptoms, serum thyroxine and TRAb, thyroid ultrasound and orbital computed tomography. Initially, a first-round RT-PCR of the TCR CDR3 employed the HTBI primer set.

The starting material was peripheral blood mononuclear cells (PBMCs), obtained at new diagnosis, from a patient treated with antithyroid drugs. The receptor's source is a woman in her 30s with Graves disease. The rearrangement links TRBV10-1 to TRBJ2-6; no clear D gene. CDR3 sequence reads: CARDQGRTLRPGANVLTF. CDR3 nucleotide sequence: TGCGCCAGAGATCAAGGACGAACCTTGAGGCCTGGGGCCAACGTCCTGACTTTC.